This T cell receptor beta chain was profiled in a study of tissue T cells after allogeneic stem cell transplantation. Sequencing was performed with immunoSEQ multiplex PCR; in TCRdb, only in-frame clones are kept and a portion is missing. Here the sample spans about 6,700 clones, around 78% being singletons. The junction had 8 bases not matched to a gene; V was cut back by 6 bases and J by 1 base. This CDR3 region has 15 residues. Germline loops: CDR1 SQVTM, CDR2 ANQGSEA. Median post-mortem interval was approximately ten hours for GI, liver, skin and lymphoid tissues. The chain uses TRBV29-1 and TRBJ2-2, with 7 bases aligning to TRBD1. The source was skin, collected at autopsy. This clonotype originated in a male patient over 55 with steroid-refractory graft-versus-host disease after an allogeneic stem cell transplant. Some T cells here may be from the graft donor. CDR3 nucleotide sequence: TGCAGCGTAGGAACAGGGGTAGGGAACACCGGGGAGCTGTTTTTT. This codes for CSVGTGVGNTGELFF.